This TCR beta chain was recovered during a study of control samples from healthy donors and cancer patients. The method was immunoSEQ multiplex PCR; TCRdb's version includes in-frame clones alone and lacks a portion of them. The table lists nearly 200,000 clones, approximately 91% of them singletons. The TCR originated in a man aged 30 to 39 in good health. What was sequenced was blood.

CDR3 coding DNA: TGTGCCAGCAGCCAAGAATCCGGGGAGAATGAAAAACTGTTTTTT. This gives the protein CASSQESGENEKLFF. The chain carries TRBV3-1 (or the pseudogene TRBV3-2) and TRBJ1-4; D unclear. This CDR3 is 15 amino acids long. The germline CDR1 and CDR2 sequences are LGHDT and YNNKEL (reference sequence). V shed 0 bases and J shed 5 bases, with 10 bases lying between them.